This T cell receptor beta chain appears in the sequencing data of a study of beta chain features in type 1 diabetes. Overall study context: Patients and healthy donors were similar in age, gender and cell yields.

Findings of the study overall: Patients with Type 1 diabetes showed moderately but significantly shorter TCRB CDR3s in all four CD4+ subsets. Patients' naive, central memory and regulatory TCRB repertoires appeared more alike than those of healthy donors.

Reverse transcribing all isolated RNA meant expressed TCRB transcripts were sequenced. Repertoires were generated with immunoSEQ multiplex PCR, while TCRdb's copy carries only in-frame clones and drops some. The sample yields around 650,000 clones, about an eighth seen once. As to this clone: Its matching antigen is unknown.

Deletions cut 5 bases from V and 1 base from J, with 14 bases between. The germline V gene encodes CDR1 SEHNR and CDR2 FQNEAQ (reference sequence). The CDR3 has 15 amino acids. The TCR comes from a man between 25 and 39 years old with type 1 diabetes. The sample was naive CD4+ T cells from blood. The chain carries TRBV7-9 and TRBJ1-2, with D possibly matching TRBD1 (5 bases). Here the CDR3 reads CASSGLVDSNYGYTF. As DNA, the CDR3 is TGTGCCAGCAGCGGCTTAGTCGACAGTAACTATGGCTACACCTTC.